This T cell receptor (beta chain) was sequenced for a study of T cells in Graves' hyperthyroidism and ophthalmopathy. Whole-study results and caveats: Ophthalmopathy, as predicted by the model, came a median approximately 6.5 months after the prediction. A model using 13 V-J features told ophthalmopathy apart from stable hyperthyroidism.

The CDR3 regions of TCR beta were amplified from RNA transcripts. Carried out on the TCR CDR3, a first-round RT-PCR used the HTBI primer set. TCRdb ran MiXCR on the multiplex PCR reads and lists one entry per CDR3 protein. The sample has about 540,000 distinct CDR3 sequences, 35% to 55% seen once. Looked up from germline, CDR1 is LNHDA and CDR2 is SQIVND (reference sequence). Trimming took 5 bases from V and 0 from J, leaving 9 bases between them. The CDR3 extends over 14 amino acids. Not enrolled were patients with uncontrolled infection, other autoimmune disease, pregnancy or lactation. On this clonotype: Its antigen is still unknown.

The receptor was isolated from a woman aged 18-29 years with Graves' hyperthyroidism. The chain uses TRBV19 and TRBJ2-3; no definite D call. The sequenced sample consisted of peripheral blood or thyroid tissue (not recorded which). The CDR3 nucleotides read TGTGCCAGTAGTGCAACCTCTAGCACAGATACGCAGTATTTT. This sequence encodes CASSATSSTDTQYF.